This section outlines one T cell receptor (beta chain) sequence together with its context. The antigen is unknown. The data derive from a study of T cell repertoires and Cas9 in healthy adults. The CDR3 is 16 residues long. The germline V gene encodes CDR1 LNHDA and CDR2 SQIVND (reference sequence). V was trimmed by 3 bases and J by 0 bases, leaving 12 bases between them. The data were produced by immunoSEQ multiplex PCR, yet TCRdb's version contains in-frame clones alone and is incomplete. This sample has 20,000 to 25,000 clones, with roughly nine tenths found just once. Whole-study results and caveats: Reportedly, SpCas9-reactive effector T cell proliferation and function were mitigated by SpCas9-reactive Tregs in vitro.

The sample comprised CD4+ effector T cells (CD127+, CD25-, CD137-, CD154-) from PBMCs; culture status not recorded. This sequence was found in a human donor in good health. The chain couples TRBV19 to TRBJ1-5; D remains ambiguous. The CDR3 DNA is TGTGCCAGTAGTATTGGGCAGGTCTATAGCAATCAGCCCCAGCATTTT. Its protein is CASSIGQVYSNQPQHF.